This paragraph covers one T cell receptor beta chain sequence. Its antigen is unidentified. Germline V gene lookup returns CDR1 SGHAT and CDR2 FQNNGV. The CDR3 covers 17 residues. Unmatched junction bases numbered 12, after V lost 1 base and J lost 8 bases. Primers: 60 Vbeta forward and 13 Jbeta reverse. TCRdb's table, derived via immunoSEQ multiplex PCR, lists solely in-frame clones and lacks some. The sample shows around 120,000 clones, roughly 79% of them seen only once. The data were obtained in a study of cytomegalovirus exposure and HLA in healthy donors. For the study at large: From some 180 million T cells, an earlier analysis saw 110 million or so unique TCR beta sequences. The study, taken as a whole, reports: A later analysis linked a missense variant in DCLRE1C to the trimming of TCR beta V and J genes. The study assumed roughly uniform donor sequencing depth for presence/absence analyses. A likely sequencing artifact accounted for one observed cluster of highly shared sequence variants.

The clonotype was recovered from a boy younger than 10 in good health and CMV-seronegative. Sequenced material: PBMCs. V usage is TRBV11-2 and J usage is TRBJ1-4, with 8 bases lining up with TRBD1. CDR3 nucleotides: TGTGCCAGCAGCTTAGGTGCCCGCGGGGCAGGGGGCGAAAAACTGTTTTTT. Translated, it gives CASSLGARGAGGEKLFF.